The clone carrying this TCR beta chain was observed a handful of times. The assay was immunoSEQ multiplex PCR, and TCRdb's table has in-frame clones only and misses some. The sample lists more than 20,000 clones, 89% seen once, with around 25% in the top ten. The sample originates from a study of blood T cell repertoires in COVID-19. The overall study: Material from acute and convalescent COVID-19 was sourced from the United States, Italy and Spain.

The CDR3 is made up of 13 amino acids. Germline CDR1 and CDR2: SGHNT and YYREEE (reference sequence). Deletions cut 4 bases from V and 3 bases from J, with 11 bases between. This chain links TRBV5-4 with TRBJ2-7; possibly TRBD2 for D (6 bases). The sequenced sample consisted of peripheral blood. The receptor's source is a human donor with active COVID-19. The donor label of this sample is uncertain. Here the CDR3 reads CASSRVEGYEQYF. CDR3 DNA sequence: TGTGCCAGCAGCCGGGTGGAGGGCTACGAGCAGTACTTC.